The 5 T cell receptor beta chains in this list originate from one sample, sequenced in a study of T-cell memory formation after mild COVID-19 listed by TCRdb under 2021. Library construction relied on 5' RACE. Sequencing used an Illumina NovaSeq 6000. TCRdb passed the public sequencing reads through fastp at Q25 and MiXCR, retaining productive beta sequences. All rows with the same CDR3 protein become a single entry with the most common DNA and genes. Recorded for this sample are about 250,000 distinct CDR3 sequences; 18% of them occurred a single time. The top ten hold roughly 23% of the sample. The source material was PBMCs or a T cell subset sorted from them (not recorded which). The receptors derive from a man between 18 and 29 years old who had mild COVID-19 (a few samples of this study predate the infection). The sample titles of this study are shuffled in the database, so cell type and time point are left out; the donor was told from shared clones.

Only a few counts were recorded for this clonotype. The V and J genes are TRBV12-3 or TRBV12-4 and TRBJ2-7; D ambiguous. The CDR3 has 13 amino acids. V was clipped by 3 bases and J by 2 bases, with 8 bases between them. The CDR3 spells CASSFDYTYEQYF. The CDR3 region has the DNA TGTGCCAGCAGTTTCGATTACACCTACGAGCAGTACTTC.

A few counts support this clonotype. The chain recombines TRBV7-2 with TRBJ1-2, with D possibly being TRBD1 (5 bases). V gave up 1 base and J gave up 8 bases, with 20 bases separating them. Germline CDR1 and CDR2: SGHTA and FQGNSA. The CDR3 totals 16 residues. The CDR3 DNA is TGTGCCAGCAGCTTAGGACGAAACGAGGGGCATCGGGGCTACACCTTC. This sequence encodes CASSLGRNEGHRGYTF.

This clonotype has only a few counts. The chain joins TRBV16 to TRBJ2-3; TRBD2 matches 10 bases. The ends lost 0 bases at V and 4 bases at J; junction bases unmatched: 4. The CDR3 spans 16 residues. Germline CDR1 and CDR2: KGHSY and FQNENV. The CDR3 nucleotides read TGTGCCAGCAGCCAATCCCCTAGCGGGGGTGCAGATACGCAGTATTTT. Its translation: CASSQSPSGGADTQYF.

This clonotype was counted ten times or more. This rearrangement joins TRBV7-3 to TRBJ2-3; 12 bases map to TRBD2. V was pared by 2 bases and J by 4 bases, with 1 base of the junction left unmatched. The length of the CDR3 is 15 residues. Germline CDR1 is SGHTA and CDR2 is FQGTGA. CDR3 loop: CASSLSSGGADTQYF. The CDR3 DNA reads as TGTGCCAGCAGCTTATCTAGCGGGGGGGCAGATACGCAGTATTTT.

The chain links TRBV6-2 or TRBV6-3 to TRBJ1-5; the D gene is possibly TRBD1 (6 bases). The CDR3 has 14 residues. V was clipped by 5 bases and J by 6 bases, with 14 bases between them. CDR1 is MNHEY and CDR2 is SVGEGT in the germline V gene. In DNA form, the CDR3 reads TGTGCCAGCAGTCCCGTAGGGGGGCGTCAGCCCCAGCATTTT. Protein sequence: CASSPVGGRQPQHF.